The sequence of this TCR beta chain was determined in a study of response to subunit inactivated influenza vaccine. Findings and limits, study-wide: The study's authors posited that every seasonal influenza vaccination enlists few new T cells.

The V gene end was trimmed by 7 bases and the J gene end by 3 bases; junction bases not matched to a gene: 12. Germline lookup yields CDR1 KGHDR and CDR2 SFDVKD. The CDR3 sequence is 18 residues long. Regarding this clonotype: No antigen is known for it.

One entry per CDR3 protein results from TCRdb running MiXCR on the RT-PCR reads. Of 550,000 to 800,000 distinct CDR3 sequences in the sample, roughly 14% were seen once. The chain couples TRBV24-1 to TRBJ2-3; 13 nucleotides match TRBD2. This sample comprised PBMCs from blood, obtained roughly 12 days after vaccination. The TCR originated in a man in his forties or fifties who received an inactivated influenza vaccine. The DNA of the CDR3 is TGTGCCACCAGCGCGACTAGCGGGAGGTATGATGCGACAGATACGCAGTATTTT. It codes for CATSATSGRYDATDTQYF.